A single sample is the source of the 10 T cell receptor beta chains below, sequenced in a study of blood T cell repertoires in COVID-19. TCRdb's table, derived via immunoSEQ multiplex PCR, lists solely in-frame clones and lacks some. The sample contains 100,000 or so clones, around 90% of which appear only once. The sequenced material came from peripheral blood. These receptors came from a man in his 70s with acute or convalescent COVID-19.

The chain uses TRBV7-8 and TRBJ1-6; tentative D call: TRBD1 (5 bases). Germline V gives CDR1 SGHVS, CDR2 FQNEAQ. The V end lost 4 bases, the J end lost 9 bases, and 10 bases lay between the germline ends. The CDR3 loop spans 13 amino acids. The CDR3 loop reads CASSSRRGSPLHF. The CDR3, as DNA: TGTGCCAGCAGCTCCCGGAGGGGTTCACCCCTCCACTTT.

The chain carries TRBV6-5 and TRBJ2-5, with a tentative D call TRBD2 (6 bases). This CDR3 is built from 11 residues. The V and J ends lost 6 bases and 7 bases respectively, with 9 bases between them. Germline V gene data show CDR1 as MNHEY and CDR2 as SVGAGI. CDR3 region: CASRGGGTQYF. The CDR3 DNA follows: TGTGCCAGCAGGGGGGGAGGGACCCAGTACTTC.

The chain is built from TRBV21-1 and TRBJ2-7; the D call of TRBD2 is as the table states it, not checked on the DNA. TRBV21-1 is deemed a pseudogene. This CDR3 is 19 amino acids long. The CDR3 sequence is CASSKYVPGLAGALYEQYF. The CDR3 DNA sequence: TGTGCCAGCAGCAAATACGTCCCTGGACTAGCGGGAGCTCTCTACGAGCAGTACTTC.

The chain couples TRBV4-2 to TRBJ1-3; D is undetermined. Trimming took 1 base from V and 0 from J, leaving 10 bases between them. CDR1 is LGHNA and CDR2 is YNFKEQ in the germline V gene. The CDR3 is 16 amino acids. CDR3 bases: TGTGCCAGCAGCCAAGGGGTACAGCCCTCTGGAAACACCATATATTTT. Its protein is CASSQGVQPSGNTIYF.

This clone appeared once. The chain links TRBV7-9 to TRBJ1-5; 8 bases map to TRBD1. The CDR3 runs 14 residues. Germline CDR1 and CDR2: SEHNR and FQNEAQ (reference sequence). With V trimmed by 2 bases and J by 5 bases, 2 bases remained unmatched. This CDR3 reads CASSLQGADQPQHF. CDR3 DNA: TGTGCCAGCAGCTTACAGGGGGCCGATCAGCCCCAGCATTTT. The complete variable domain, with remaining parts taken from reference TRBV7-9 and TRBJ1-5, reads DTGVSQNPRHKITKRGQNVTFRCDPISEHNRLYWYRQTLGQGPEFLTYFQNEAQLEKSRLLSDRFSAERPKGSFSTLEIQRTEQGDSAMYLCASSLQGADQPQHFGDGTRLSIL.

This rearrangement joins TRBV12-5 to TRBJ1-2; D is uncertain. The CDR3 has 12 amino acids. Germline V gene sequence: CDR1 LGHNT, CDR2 FRNRAP. Deletions cut 4 bases from V and 5 bases from J, with 8 bases between. The CDR3 sequence is CASGSLSYGYTF. In DNA form, the CDR3 reads TGTGCTAGTGGTTCCCTTTCGTATGGCTACACCTTC.

This chain uses TRBV5-4 with TRBJ1-2; 7 bases line up with TRBD1. CDR3 size: 14 residues. Germline V lookup: CDR1 SGHNT, CDR2 YYREEE (reference sequence). J was trimmed by 4 bases and V by 2 bases; bases with no gene match: 5. In DNA form, the CDR3 reads TGTGCCAGCAGCTTTGAGACAGGGAGCTATGGCTACACCTTC. Protein product: CASSFETGSYGYTF.

V and J are TRBV5-1 and TRBJ1-1; D is unclear. This CDR3 has 13 amino acids. CDR1 SGHRS and CDR2 YFSETQ come from the germline V gene. Trimming stripped 0 bases from V and 5 bases from J, with 8 bases between. The CDR3 loop is CASSLVTRTEAFF. CDR3 in DNA: TGCGCCAGCAGCTTGGTTACCAGGACTGAAGCTTTCTTT.

The chain is built from TRBV11-2 and TRBJ2-7; tentative D call: TRBD2 (5 bases). The CDR3 consists of 14 residues. Germline V gene data show CDR1 as SGHAT and CDR2 as FQNNGV. V lost 6 bases, J lost 3 bases, and 15 bases lay in between. CDR3: CASSADYIIYEQYF. The CDR3 region has the DNA TGTGCCAGCAGTGCCGACTATATAATCTACGAGCAGTACTTC.

This chain connects TRBV7-9 to TRBJ2-3; 8 bases fit TRBD2. The CDR3 sequence is 16 residues long. CDR1 is SEHNR, CDR2 FQNEAQ, per germline (reference sequence). V shed 0 bases, J shed 6 bases, and the junction held 8 bases outside the gene matches. Written as DNA, the CDR3 is TGTGCCAGCAGCTTAGCGCCGCGGGGGGCGAGGGATACGCAGTATTTT. The encoded protein is CASSLAPRGARDTQYF.